The TCR beta chain under discussion was sequenced for a study of blood T cell repertoires in COVID-19. At the level of the study: The United States, Italy and Spain were the sources of the acute and convalescent COVID-19 samples. The cDNA or gDNA used as material had been derived from T cells, B-cell-depleted T cells, or PBMCs.

Original analysis: Researchers report that nucleated cell counts were estimated from reference gene primer amplification. Profiling relied on immunoSEQ multiplex PCR, and the TCRdb table lists in-frame clones only, not all of them. V and J calls and clone size are those listed in that table; D and trimming were worked out from the DNA. This table has some 140,000 clones, over 65% appearing once. This CDR3 has 14 amino acids. Input material: peripheral blood. The receptor's source is a man older than 75 with acute or convalescent COVID-19. The J gene is TRBJ1-5, the V gene TRBV21-1. TRBV21-1 is shown as a pseudogene. Here the CDR3 DNA reads TGTGCCAGCAGAACCCGCTGGGGGGGTCAGCCCCAGCATTTT. It translates to CASRTRWGGQPQHF.